This TCR beta chain was captured by sequencing in a study of cytomegalovirus exposure and HLA in healthy donors. Study-wide points: Rare TCR sequences dominated, though some public TCRs recurred in many donors. Reports credit the classifier with highly specific, highly sensitive diagnosis of cytomegalovirus status.

Of note for this clone: Its antigen is unidentified.

Germline loops: CDR1 SNHLY, CDR2 FYNNEI. The germline V and J ends were trimmed by 3 bases and 0 bases, with 12 bases remaining between them. The CDR3 runs 17 residues. Sequenced by immunoSEQ multiplex PCR; TCRdb stores in-frame clones only, minus some. The data contain about 190,000 clones, 86% of them singletons. Sample: PBMCs. The receptor was isolated from a woman between 18 and 29 years old in good health and CMV-seronegative. The chain couples TRBV2 to TRBJ2-6; no definite D call. The CDR3 DNA sequence: TGTGCCAGCAGTGATGGTGGGCTTAGCTCTGGGGCCAACGTCCTGACTTTC. The encoded protein is CASSDGGLSSGANVLTF.